The 17 T cell receptor beta chains below all came from one sample that was sequenced in a study of T cells in Graves' hyperthyroidism and ophthalmopathy. TCR beta CDR3 regions were amplified from RNA transcripts. The study used the HTBI primer set for a first-round RT-PCR of the TCR CDR3. TCRdb itself ran the multiplex PCR reads through MiXCR, one entry per CDR3 protein. The table lists 500,000 to 600,000 distinct CDR3 sequences, around 42% of them singletons. Sequenced sample: peripheral blood or thyroid tissue (not recorded which). The receptors here all came from a woman between 18 and 29 years old with Graves' hyperthyroidism.

Concerning this clonotype: This may come from a read error, since a much larger clone is one base off. Likely a read error: the CDR3 ends without its conserved phenylalanine or tryptophan. The genes are TRBV9 and TRBJ1-1; D not certain. Germline V lookup: CDR1 SGDLS, CDR2 YYNGEE. The CDR3 is 16 residues long. The ends were cut back, 3 bases at V and 5 bases at J, with 20 bases in the middle. CDR3 amino acids: CASSEHGDNAGTEAFL. CDR3 in DNA: TGTGCCAGCAGCGAGCACGGGGATAATGCGGGGACTGAAGCTTTCCTT.

This clonotype was detected ten times or more. J is TRBJ2-1 and V is TRBV24-1, with 12 positions matching TRBD2. This CDR3 is 13 amino acids long. The ends lost 9 bases at V and 9 bases at J; junction bases unmatched: 5. Germline values: CDR1 KGHDR, CDR2 SFDVKD. DNA for the CDR3: TGTGCCACCGCACTAGCGGGAGGTGGTGAGCAGTTCTTC. Protein sequence: CATALAGGGEQFF.

This clonotype was observed at least ten times. J is TRBJ1-6 and V is TRBV7-9; TRBD1 agrees at 7 bases. V dropped 5 bases and J dropped 6; count of bases not matched to a gene: 10. The CDR3 contains 16 residues. CDR1 is SEHNR, CDR2 FQNEAQ, per germline (reference sequence). CDR3 coding DNA: TGTGCCAGCAGCCGGACAGGAGAATTGAGTAATTCACCCCTCCACTTT. It codes for CASSRTGELSNSPLHF.

This clonotype was detected ten times or more. The chain has TRBV29-1 and TRBJ2-6; D gene ambiguous. CDR3 length: 15 amino acids. V lost 7 bases, J lost 0 bases, and 13 bases lay in between. Germline CDR1 SQVTM, CDR2 ANQGSEA. The CDR3 coding sequence is TGCAGCGCCGAGACCTACCTCTCTGGGGCCAACGTCCTGACTTTC. It yields the protein CSAETYLSGANVLTF.

The sample holds many counts of this clonotype. The chain has TRBV20-1 and TRBJ2-5; TRBD2 matches at 13 bases. The germline V gene encodes CDR1 DFQATT and CDR2 SNEGSKA (reference sequence). Trimming cost V 5 bases and J 6 bases; bases outside gene matches: 6. The CDR3 extends over 14 amino acids. DNA of the CDR3: TGCAGTGCTTGGACTAGCGGGAGTTGGAAGACCCAGTACTTC. Translated: CSAWTSGSWKTQYF.

The V and J genes are TRBV11-2 and TRBJ1-2; D is perhaps TRBD1 or TRBD2 (5 bases each). The J call could be wrong; TRBJ2-1 is a better fit for the DNA end. The germline gives CDR1 SGHAT, CDR2 FQNNGV. The CDR3 consists of 16 residues. CDR3 amino acids: CASSTASGQGGNEQFF. Written as DNA, the CDR3 is TGTGCCAGCAGCACCGCTTCGGGGCAGGGTGGGAATGAGCAGTTCTTC.

This clonotype turned up a few times. The chain links TRBV11-2 to TRBJ2-1; no firm D call. The CDR3 has 12 residues. Germline V gene sequence: CDR1 SGHAT, CDR2 FQNNGV. With 4 bases removed from V and 7 bases from J, the gap between germline ends came to 8 bases. This chain's CDR3 is CASSYYGNEQFF. The DNA for the CDR3 is TGTGCCAGCAGCTACTATGGAAATGAGCAGTTCTTC.

The chain carries TRBV10-3 and TRBJ2-7; D is possibly TRBD2 (6 bases). The J call may be incorrect, as the DNA end agrees better with TRBJ2-1. This CDR3 has 13 residues. The germline gives CDR1 ENHRY, CDR2 SYGVKD. DNA of the CDR3: TGTGCCATCATTTCGGGAGAGGGCGATGAGCAGTTCTTC. Translated: CAIISGEGDEQFF.

This clonotype was detected only once. One base away lies a much larger clone, so this may be a sequencing read error. J is TRBJ2-2 and V is TRBV5-5; 9 positions agree with TRBD1. The CDR3 has 17 residues. CDR1 and CDR2 (germline): SGHKS, YYEKEE (reference sequence). The ends lost 4 bases at V and 4 bases at J; junction bases unmatched: 11. Here the CDR3 reads CASSRAFGTGTTGELFF. In nucleotides, the CDR3 is TGTGCCAGCAGCCGAGCATTCGGGACAGGGACCACCGGGGAGCTGTTTTTT.

The chain couples TRBV6-1 to TRBJ2-6, with TRBD1 identical over 7 bases. Germline values: CDR1 MNHNS, CDR2 SASEGT. Trimming cost V 5 bases and J 3 bases; bases outside gene matches: 4. CDR3 size: 15 residues. CDR3 sequence reads: CASSRQGRGANVLTF. For the CDR3, the DNA is TGTGCCAGCAGTAGACAGGGCCGTGGGGCCAACGTCCTGACTTTC.

Note on this clonotype: Its ends do not fully match the called genes, so a read error is possible. The chain couples TRBV7-6 to TRBJ2-7; D possibly uses TRBD1 or TRBD2 (6 bases each). This CDR3 comprises 15 residues. Germline V gives CDR1 SGHVS, CDR2 FNYEAQ. CDR3 sequence: CASRKVGGSSYEQCF. The CDR3 DNA reads TGTGCCAGCAGGAAAGTAGGGGGGAGCTCCTACGAGCAGTGCTTC.

This clonotype occurred many times. The genes are TRBV7-2 and TRBJ2-5; tentatively, D is TRBD1 (6 bases). Germline CDR1 SGHTA, CDR2 FQGNSA. V was trimmed by 5 bases and J by 7 bases, leaving 11 bases between them. This CDR3 comprises 12 residues. CDR3 DNA sequence: TGTGCCAGCAGCCAGGGGTCGGGGACCCAGTACTTC. Encoded protein: CASSQGSGTQYF.

The V gene is TRBV5-5, the J gene TRBJ1-1; 12 positions match TRBD1. The CDR3 spans 16 residues. Germline lookup yields CDR1 SGHKS and CDR2 YYEKEE (reference sequence). The J segment lost 3 bases and the V segment lost 4 bases, leaving 7 bases of the junction unmatched. CDR3 residues: CASSPGTGGGYTEAFF. Written as DNA, the CDR3 is TGTGCCAGCAGCCCAGGGACAGGGGGCGGGTACACTGAAGCTTTCTTT. Looking up the rest from reference TRBV5-5 and TRBJ1-1 gives the full variable domain: DAGVTQSPTHLIKTRGQQVTLRCSPISGHKSVSWYQQVLGQGPQFIFQYYEKEERGRGNFPDRFSARQFPNYSSELNVNALLLGDSALYLCASSPGTGGGYTEAFFGQGTRLTVV.

Comments on this clonotype: Given a much more abundant clone one base away, this may be a read error. The CDR3 ends on some other residue instead of the conserved phenylalanine or tryptophan, so this is likely a read error. The genes are TRBV12-3 or TRBV12-4 and TRBJ2-7; possibly TRBD1 or TRBD2 for D (5 bases each). Trimming shortened V by 5 bases and J by 3 bases, and 17 bases separated the two germline ends. The CDR3 loop spans 15 amino acids. CDR3 loop: CASSGMRGVFYEQYL. The CDR3 DNA reads TGTGCCAGCAGTGGGATGAGGGGAGTTTTCTACGAGCAGTACCTC.

A word on this clonotype: The junction departs from germline at one end; a sequencing error may be responsible. The V gene is TRBV7-8, the J gene TRBJ2-7; D unresolved. This CDR3 spans 8 amino acids. Germline V lookup: CDR1 SGHVS, CDR2 FQNEAQ. DNA of the CDR3: TGTGCCAGCAGCCAGTCGGACTTC. Its protein product is CASSQSDF.

The gene calls are TRBV7-8 and TRBJ2-1; D gene uncertain. Trimming removed 2 bases at V and 12 bases at J, with 8 bases between. This CDR3 has 11 amino acids. The germline V gene has CDR1 SGHVS and CDR2 FQNEAQ. The CDR3 here is CASSLLVMQFF. CDR3 sequence (DNA): TGTGCCAGCAGCTTATTGGTGATGCAGTTCTTC.

This clonotype was detected many times. The V gene is TRBV19, the J gene TRBJ1-4; 7 bases line up with TRBD1. This CDR3 comprises 15 residues. Germline lookup yields CDR1 LNHDA and CDR2 SQIVND (reference sequence). V lost 5 bases and J lost 8; bases outside the gene matches: 11. This CDR3 reads CASSARDRPSEKLFF. The CDR3 coding sequence is TGTGCCAGTAGTGCGCGGGACAGACCTTCAGAAAAACTGTTTTTT. The full variable domain, rest sourced from reference TRBV19 and TRBJ1-4, is DGGITQSPKYLFRKEGQNVTLSCEQNLNHDAMYWYRQDPGQGLRLIYYSQIVNDFQKGDIAEGYSVSREKKESFPLTVTSAQKNPTAFYLCASSARDRPSEKLFFGSGTQLSVL.